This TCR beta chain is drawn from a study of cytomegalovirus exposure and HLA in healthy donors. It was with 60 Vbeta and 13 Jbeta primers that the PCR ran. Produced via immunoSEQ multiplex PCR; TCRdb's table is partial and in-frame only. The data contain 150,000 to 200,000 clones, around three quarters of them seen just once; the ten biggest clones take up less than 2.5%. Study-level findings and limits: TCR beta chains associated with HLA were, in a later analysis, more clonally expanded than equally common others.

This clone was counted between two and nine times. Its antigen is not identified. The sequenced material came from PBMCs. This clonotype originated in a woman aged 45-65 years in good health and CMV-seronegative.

CDR3 nucleotide sequence: TGTGCCAGCAGCCAAGTGGAGGGGGCCAGGGAAAAACTGTTTTTT. Translating it yields CASSQVEGAREKLFF. V usage is TRBV4-2 and J usage is TRBJ1-4; 7 bases match TRBD1. The germline gives CDR1 LGHNA, CDR2 YNFKEQ. This CDR3 comprises 15 residues. The V segment lost 1 base and the J segment 8 bases; nucleotides outside the gene matches: 7.